Detailed here is one T cell receptor beta chain. Its antigen is as yet unknown. From germline, CDR1 is SGHRS and CDR2 YFSETQ. This CDR3 is 16 amino acids long. V trimming: 4 bases; J trimming: 2 bases; junction bases outside the gene matches: 2. Methods used by the authors: ImmunoSEQ only sent back junction sequences with no quality scores, so filtering was done differently. The assay was immunoSEQ multiplex PCR, and TCRdb's table has in-frame clones only and misses some. V and J calls and clone size come straight from that table; D and trimming were deduced from the DNA. The sample contains approximately 2.5 million clones, 85% to 95% of which appear only once. The donors were adults (healthy and HIV-negative) with no recent acute infections or vaccinations. This record comes from a study of shared clonotypes between healthy human individuals. The wider study: Per-donor plates numbered three CD4 naive, three CD4 memory, two CD8 naive and one CD8 memory.

General study findings and limits: Naive subsets tended to show greater estimated richness than memory subsets.

V gene TRBV5-1 combines with J gene TRBJ2-6; 11 bases map to TRBD1. Sequencing used naive CD4+ T cells sorted from blood. The subset was: CD45RA+ positively selected. This TCR was recovered from a man aged 18 to 30 in good health. The CDR3, as DNA: TGCGCCAGCAGCCGGACAGGGGGCGCTGGGGCCAACGTCCTGACTTTC. It translates to CASSRTGGAGANVLTF.